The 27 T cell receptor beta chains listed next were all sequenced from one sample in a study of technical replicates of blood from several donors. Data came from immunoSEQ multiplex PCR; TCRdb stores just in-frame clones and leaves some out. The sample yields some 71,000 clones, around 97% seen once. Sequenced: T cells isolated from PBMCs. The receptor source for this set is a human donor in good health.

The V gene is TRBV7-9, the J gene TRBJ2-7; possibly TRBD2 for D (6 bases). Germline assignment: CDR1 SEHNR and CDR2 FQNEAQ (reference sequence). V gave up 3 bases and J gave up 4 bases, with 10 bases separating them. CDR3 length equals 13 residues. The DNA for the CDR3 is TGTGCCAGCAGCTTCGGCGGGAAGTACGAGCAGTACTTC. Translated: CASSFGGKYEQYF.

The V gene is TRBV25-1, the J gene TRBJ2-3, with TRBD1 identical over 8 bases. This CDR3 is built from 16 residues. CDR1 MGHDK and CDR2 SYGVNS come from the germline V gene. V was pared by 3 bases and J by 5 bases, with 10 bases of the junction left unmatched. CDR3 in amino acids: CASSDLQGARGDTQYF. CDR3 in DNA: TGTGCCAGCAGTGACCTCCAGGGGGCGCGGGGAGATACGCAGTATTTT.

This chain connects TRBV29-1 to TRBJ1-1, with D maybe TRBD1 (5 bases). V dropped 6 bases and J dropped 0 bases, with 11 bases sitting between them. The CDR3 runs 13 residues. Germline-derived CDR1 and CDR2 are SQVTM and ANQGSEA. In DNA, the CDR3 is TGCAGCGTGGCCTCAGGGATGAACACTGAAGCTTTCTTT. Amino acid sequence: CSVASGMNTEAFF. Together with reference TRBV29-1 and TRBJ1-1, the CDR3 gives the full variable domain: SAVISQKPSRDICQRGTSLTIQCQVDSQVTMMFWYRQQPGQSLTLIATANQGSEATYESGFVIDKFPISRPNLTFSTLTVSNMSPEDSSIYLCSVASGMNTEAFFGQGTRLTVV.

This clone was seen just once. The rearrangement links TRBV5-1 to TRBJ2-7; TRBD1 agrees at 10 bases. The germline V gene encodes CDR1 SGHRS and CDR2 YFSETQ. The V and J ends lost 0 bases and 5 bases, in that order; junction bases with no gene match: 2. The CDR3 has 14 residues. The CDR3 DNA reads TGCGCCAGCAGCTTGGGGGACAGGGGAAACGAGCAGTACTTC. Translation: CASSLGDRGNEQYF. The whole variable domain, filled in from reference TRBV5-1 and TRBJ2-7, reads KAGVTQTPRYLIKTRGQQVTLSCSPISGHRSVSWYQQTPGQGLQFLFEYFSETQRNKGNFPGRFSGRQFSNSRSEMNVSTLELGDSALYLCASSLGDRGNEQYFGPGTRLTVT.

In nucleotides, the CDR3 is TGTGCCAGCAGTTTGTGGATTCCTGGACAGGGTAGCTATGGCTACACCTTC. It codes for CASSLWIPGQGSYGYTF. V gene TRBV27 combines with J gene TRBJ1-2; 8 bases are a match to TRBD1. The germline V gene encodes CDR1 MNHEY and CDR2 SMNVEV (reference sequence). V dropped 3 bases and J dropped 4; count of bases not matched to a gene: 13. This CDR3 comprises 17 residues.

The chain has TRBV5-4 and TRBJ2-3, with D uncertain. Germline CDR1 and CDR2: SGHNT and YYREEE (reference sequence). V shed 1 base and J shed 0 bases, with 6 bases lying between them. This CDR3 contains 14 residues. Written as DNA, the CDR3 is TGTGCCAGCAGCTTGTTTCTGAGCACAGATACGCAGTATTTT. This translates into CASSLFLSTDTQYF.

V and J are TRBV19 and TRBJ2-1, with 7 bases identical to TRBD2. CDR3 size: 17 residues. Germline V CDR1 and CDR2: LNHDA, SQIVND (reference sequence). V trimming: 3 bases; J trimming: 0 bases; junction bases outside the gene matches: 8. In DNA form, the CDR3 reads TGTGCCAGTAGTATGGGAGGTTGGACTAGCTCCTACAATGAGCAGTTCTTC. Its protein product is CASSMGGWTSSYNEQFF.

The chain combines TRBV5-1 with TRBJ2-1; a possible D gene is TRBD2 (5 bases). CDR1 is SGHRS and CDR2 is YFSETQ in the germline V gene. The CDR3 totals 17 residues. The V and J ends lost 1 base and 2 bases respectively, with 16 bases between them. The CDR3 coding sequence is TGCGCCAGCAGCTTGAATGGGGAGCCCTATACCTACAATGAGCAGTTCTTC. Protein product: CASSLNGEPYTYNEQFF.

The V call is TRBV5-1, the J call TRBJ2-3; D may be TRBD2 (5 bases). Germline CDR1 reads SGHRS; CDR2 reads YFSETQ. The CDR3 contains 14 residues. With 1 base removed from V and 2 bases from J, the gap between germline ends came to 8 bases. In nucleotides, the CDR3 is TGCGCCAGCAGCTTGCCAGGACTCACAGATACGCAGTATTTT. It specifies CASSLPGLTDTQYF.

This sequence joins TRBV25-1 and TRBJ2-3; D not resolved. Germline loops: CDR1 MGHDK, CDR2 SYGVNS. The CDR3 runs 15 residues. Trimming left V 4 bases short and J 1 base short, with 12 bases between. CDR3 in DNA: TGTGCCAGCAGTGTGGCGGTACCCGGCACAGATACGCAGTATTTT. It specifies CASSVAVPGTDTQYF.

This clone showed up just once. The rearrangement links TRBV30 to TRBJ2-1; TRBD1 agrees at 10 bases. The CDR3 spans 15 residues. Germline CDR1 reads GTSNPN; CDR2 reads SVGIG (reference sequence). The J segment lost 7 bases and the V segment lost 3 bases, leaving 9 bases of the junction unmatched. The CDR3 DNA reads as TGTGCCTGGAGCCTAATCAGGACAGGGGGGAATGAGCAGTTCTTC. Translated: CAWSLIRTGGNEQFF.

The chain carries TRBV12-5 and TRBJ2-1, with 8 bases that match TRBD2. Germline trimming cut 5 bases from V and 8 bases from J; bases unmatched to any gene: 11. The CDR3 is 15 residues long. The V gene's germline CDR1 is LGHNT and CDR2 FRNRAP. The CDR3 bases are TGTGCTAGTGGTCTGACCGGGGGGGACGGGGATGAGCAGTTCTTC. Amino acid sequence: CASGLTGGDGDEQFF.

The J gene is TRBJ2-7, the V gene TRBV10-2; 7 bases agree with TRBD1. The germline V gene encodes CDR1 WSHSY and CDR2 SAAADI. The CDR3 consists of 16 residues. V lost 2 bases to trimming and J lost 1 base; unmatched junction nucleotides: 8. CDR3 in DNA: TGCGCCAGCAGTGAGAGGCGGCCAGGGGGATCCTACGAGCAGTACTTC. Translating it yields CASSERRPGGSYEQYF.

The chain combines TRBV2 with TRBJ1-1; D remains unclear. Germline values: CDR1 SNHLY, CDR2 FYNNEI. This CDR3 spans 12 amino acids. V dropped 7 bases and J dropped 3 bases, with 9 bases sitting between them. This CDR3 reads CASISEDTEAFF. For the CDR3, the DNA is TGTGCCAGCATTTCGGAGGACACTGAAGCTTTCTTT.

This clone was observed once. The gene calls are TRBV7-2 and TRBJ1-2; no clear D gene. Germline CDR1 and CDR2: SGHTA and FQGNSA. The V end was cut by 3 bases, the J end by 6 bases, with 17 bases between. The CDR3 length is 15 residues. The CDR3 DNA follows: TGTGCCAGCAGCTTTGGGCCGCGCCGGGAAGATGGCTACACCTTC. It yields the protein CASSFGPRREDGYTF.

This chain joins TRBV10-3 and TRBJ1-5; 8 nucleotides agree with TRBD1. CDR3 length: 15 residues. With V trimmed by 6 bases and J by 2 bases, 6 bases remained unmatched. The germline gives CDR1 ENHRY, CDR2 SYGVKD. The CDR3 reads CAISEQGDGNQPQHF. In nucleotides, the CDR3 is TGTGCCATCAGCGAACAGGGGGACGGCAATCAGCCCCAGCATTTT.

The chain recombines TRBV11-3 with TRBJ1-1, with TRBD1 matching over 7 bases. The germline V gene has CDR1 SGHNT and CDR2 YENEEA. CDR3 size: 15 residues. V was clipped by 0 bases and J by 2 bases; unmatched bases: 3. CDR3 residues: CASSLDPGGNTEAFF. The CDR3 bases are TGTGCCAGCAGCTTAGATCCAGGGGGAAACACTGAAGCTTTCTTT.

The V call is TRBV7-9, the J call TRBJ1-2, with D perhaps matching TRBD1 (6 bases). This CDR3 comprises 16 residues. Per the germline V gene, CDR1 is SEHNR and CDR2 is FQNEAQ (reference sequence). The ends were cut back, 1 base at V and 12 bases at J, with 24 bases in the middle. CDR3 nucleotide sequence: TGTGCCAGCAGCTTAGGCCCTCCAGGGACAACCCTCTATCACACCTTC. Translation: CASSLGPPGTTLYHTF.

The DNA for the CDR3 is TGCGCCAGCAGCTTGATTTCCCCCTTATCCGAGCAGTACTTC. It specifies CASSLISPLSEQYF. V usage is TRBV5-1 and J usage is TRBJ2-7; no firm D call. CDR1 SGHRS and CDR2 YFSETQ come from the germline V gene. Trimming pared 1 base from V and 6 bases from J, leaving 14 bases between. The CDR3 sequence is 14 residues long.

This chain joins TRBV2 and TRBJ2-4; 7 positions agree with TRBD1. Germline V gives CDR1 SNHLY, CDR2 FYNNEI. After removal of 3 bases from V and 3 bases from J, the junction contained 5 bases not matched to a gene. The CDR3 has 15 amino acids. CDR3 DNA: TGTGCCAGCAGTGATAAGGGGGCGGGCAAAAACATTCAGTACTTC. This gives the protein CASSDKGAGKNIQYF.

CDR3 region: CASSSWTSGRETQYF. CDR3 bases: TGTGCCAGCAGCTCTTGGACTAGCGGGAGAGAGACCCAGTACTTC. This chain connects TRBV11-2 to TRBJ2-5; TRBD2 matches at 13 bases. CDR3 length equals 15 residues. V dropped 4 bases and J dropped 4; count of bases not matched to a gene: 3. In germline, CDR1 is SGHAT, CDR2 FQNNGV.

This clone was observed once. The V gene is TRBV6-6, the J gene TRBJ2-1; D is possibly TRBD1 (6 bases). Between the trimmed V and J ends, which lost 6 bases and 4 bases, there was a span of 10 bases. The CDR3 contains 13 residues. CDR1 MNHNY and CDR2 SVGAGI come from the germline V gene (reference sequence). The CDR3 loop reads CASSSDRYNEQFF. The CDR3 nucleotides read TGTGCCAGCAGCTCAGACAGGTACAATGAGCAGTTCTTC.

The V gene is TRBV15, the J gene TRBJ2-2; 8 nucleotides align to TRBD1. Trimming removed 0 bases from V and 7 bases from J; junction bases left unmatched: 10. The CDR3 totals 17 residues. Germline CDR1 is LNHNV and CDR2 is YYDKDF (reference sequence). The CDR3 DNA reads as TGTGCCACCAGCAGAGATTCGGGCAGGGGGCCGGTCGGGGAGCTGTTTTTT. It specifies CATSRDSGRGPVGELFF.

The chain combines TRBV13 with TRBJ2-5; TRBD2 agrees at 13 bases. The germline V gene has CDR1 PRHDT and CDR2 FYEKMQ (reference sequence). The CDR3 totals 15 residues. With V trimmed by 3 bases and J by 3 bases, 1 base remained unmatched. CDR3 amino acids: CASSFGLAGEETQYF. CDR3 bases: TGTGCCAGCAGCTTCGGACTAGCGGGGGAAGAGACCCAGTACTTC.

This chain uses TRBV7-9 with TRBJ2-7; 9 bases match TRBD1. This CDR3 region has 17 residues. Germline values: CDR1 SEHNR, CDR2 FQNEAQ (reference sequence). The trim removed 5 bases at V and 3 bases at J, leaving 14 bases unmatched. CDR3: CASSVEPYRDRVYEQYF. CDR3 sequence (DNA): TGTGCCAGCAGCGTAGAACCTTACCGGGACAGGGTCTACGAGCAGTACTTC.

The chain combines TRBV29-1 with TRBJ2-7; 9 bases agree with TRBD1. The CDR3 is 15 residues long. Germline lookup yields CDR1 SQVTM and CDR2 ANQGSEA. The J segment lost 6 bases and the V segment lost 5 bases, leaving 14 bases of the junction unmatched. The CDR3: CSVHEGRTGEAEQYF. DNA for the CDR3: TGCAGCGTTCATGAGGGAAGGACAGGGGAGGCCGAGCAGTACTTC.

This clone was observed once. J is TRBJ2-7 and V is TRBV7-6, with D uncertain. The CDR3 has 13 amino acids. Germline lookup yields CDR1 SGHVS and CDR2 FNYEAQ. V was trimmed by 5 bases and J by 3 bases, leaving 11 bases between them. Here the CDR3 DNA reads TGTGCCAGCAGCCCATCCGACTTCTACGAGCAGTACTTC. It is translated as CASSPSDFYEQYF.